The 16 T cell receptor beta chains below come from one sample, sequenced in a study of cytomegalovirus exposure and HLA in healthy donors. The PCR used 60 Vbeta and 13 Jbeta primers. Sequenced by immunoSEQ multiplex PCR; TCRdb stores in-frame clones only, minus some. The sample holds more than 95,000 clones, around 67% seen once. The sample consisted of PBMCs. The receptors here all came from a woman between 50 and 59 years old in good health and CMV-seronegative.

V gene TRBV5-8 combines with J gene TRBJ2-5, with 8 nucleotides matching TRBD1. Looked up from germline, CDR1 is SGHTS and CDR2 is YDEGEE. The CDR3 contains 16 residues. The J segment lost 1 base and the V segment lost 4 bases, leaving 9 bases of the junction unmatched. The chain's CDR3 is CASSPGQGGFQETQYF. The CDR3 region has the DNA TGTGCCAGCAGCCCCGGACAGGGAGGATTCCAAGAGACCCAGTACTTC.

The V gene is TRBV5-4, the J gene TRBJ1-2, with 7 bases lining up with TRBD1. Germline CDR1 and CDR2: SGHNT and YYREEE (reference sequence). CDR3 length equals 13 residues. The V segment lost 5 bases and the J segment 5 bases; nucleotides outside the gene matches: 6. The CDR3 loop is CASRDRELYGYTF. The CDR3 DNA reads TGTGCCAGCAGAGACAGGGAGCTATATGGCTACACCTTC.

The chain has TRBV5-1 and TRBJ2-5; 8 nucleotides match TRBD2. This CDR3 comprises 15 residues. V lost 0 bases, J lost 5 bases, and 6 bases stayed unmatched. Germline V gives CDR1 SGHRS, CDR2 YFSETQ. The CDR3 loop is CASSLVGASGETQYF. The CDR3 DNA reads TGCGCCAGCAGCTTGGTGGGTGCTAGCGGGGAGACCCAGTACTTC.

With respect to this clone: Other DNA sequences in this sample translate to the same CDR3. The genes are TRBV15 and TRBJ1-4; 9 bases agree with TRBD1. V trimming: 0 bases; J trimming: 8 bases; junction bases outside the gene matches: 7. The CDR3 is 16 residues long. Per germline, CDR1 LNHNV and CDR2 YYDKDF (reference sequence). Here the CDR3 DNA reads TGTGCCACCAGCAGAGATCGGGGGACAGGGTACGAAAAACTGTTTTTT. This codes for CATSRDRGTGYEKLFF.

In its sample, this clone was seen a few times. The chain carries TRBV28 and TRBJ2-2; possibly TRBD1 for D (6 bases). Trimming took off 2 bases at V and 4 bases at J, with 14 bases between the two ends. The germline gives CDR1 MDHEN, CDR2 SYDVKM. The CDR3 extends over 16 amino acids. This chain's CDR3 is CASSLGGQMGTGELFF. CDR3 in DNA: TGTGCCAGCAGTTTAGGGGGACAAATGGGCACCGGGGAGCTGTTTTTT.

This clone was counted only a few times. V gene TRBV6-1 combines with J gene TRBJ1-2; D may be TRBD1 (5 bases). The CDR3 length is 12 residues. Germline lookup yields CDR1 MNHNS and CDR2 SASEGT. Trimming removed 7 bases from V and 6 bases from J, with 12 bases in between. In DNA, the CDR3 is TGTGCCAGCACTGGGGGGATGGATGGCTACACCTTC. Its translation is CASTGGMDGYTF.

The chain recombines TRBV27 with TRBJ1-5; 7 bases are a match to TRBD1. Germline V gene data show CDR1 as MNHEY and CDR2 as SMNVEV (reference sequence). The CDR3 consists of 14 residues. V lost 8 bases and J lost 6; bases outside the gene matches: 10. DNA for the CDR3: TGTGCCAGCCGACCAGGGGGTCTAAGTCAGCCCCAGCATTTT. It yields the protein CASRPGGLSQPQHF.

This clone was counted a single time. This chain joins TRBV25-1 and TRBJ1-4; 9 bases agree with TRBD1. The CDR3 has 15 residues. V trimming: 2 bases; J trimming: 3 bases; junction bases outside the gene matches: 1. CDR1 and CDR2 (germline): MGHDK, SYGVNS. CDR3 coding DNA: TGTGCCAGCAGTGAAAGACAGGGGGCTAATGAAAAACTGTTTTTT. Protein sequence: CASSERQGANEKLFF.

The J gene is TRBJ2-7, the V gene TRBV2; possible D gene TRBD2, 5 bases. The ends were cut back, 8 bases at V and 3 bases at J, with 17 bases in the middle. From germline, CDR1 is SNHLY and CDR2 FYNNEI. The CDR3 is made up of 14 amino acids. CDR3 nucleotides: TGTGCCAGCCGGTTTTCCGGGGTCCACTACGAGCAGTACTTC. Translating it yields CASRFSGVHYEQYF.

The chain links TRBV7-2 to TRBJ1-2, with 8 bases aligning to TRBD1. This CDR3 has 14 residues. Germline lookup yields CDR1 SGHTA and CDR2 FQGNSA. V lost 6 bases, J lost 6 bases, and 9 bases stayed unmatched. The CDR3 nucleotides are TGTGCCAGCAGGTTGGCAGGGGGCGCAAATGGCTACACCTTC. Protein product: CASRLAGGANGYTF.

The sample holds one count of this clone. The J gene is TRBJ1-5, the V gene TRBV2, with no clear D. The CDR3 length is 13 residues. CDR1 and CDR2 (germline): SNHLY, FYNNEI. V dropped 8 bases and J dropped 0 bases, with 8 bases sitting between them. The CDR3 DNA reads as TGTGCCAGCGGAGCCAATAGCAATCAGCCCCAGCATTTT. This codes for CASGANSNQPQHF.

This clone occurred once. The chain is built from TRBV7-2 and TRBJ1-5, with TRBD1 matching 8 bases. The CDR3 consists of 15 residues. The V and J ends lost 3 bases and 3 bases, in that order; junction bases with no gene match: 4. Germline V lookup: CDR1 SGHTA, CDR2 FQGNSA. Written as DNA, the CDR3 is TGTGCCAGCAGCTTGCAGGGGGCTGTCAATCAGCCCCAGCATTTT. Protein sequence: CASSLQGAVNQPQHF.

V gene TRBV5-6 combines with J gene TRBJ1-2; D perhaps matches TRBD1 (5 bases). Per the germline V gene, CDR1 is SGHDT and CDR2 is YYEEEE. V lost 5 bases and J 6 bases, leaving 14 bases between the germline ends. This CDR3 is built from 13 residues. The CDR3 sequence: CASRRQGFDGYTF. Written as DNA, the CDR3 is TGTGCCAGCAGACGGCAGGGATTCGATGGCTACACCTTC.

This CDR3 is CATSRDRRGSSYEQYF. In DNA form, the CDR3 reads TGTGCCACCAGCAGAGATCGCAGGGGCAGCTCCTACGAGCAGTACTTC. This chain connects TRBV15 to TRBJ2-7, with TRBD1 as a possible D gene (6 bases). Germline CDR1 LNHNV, CDR2 YYDKDF (reference sequence). V was cut by 0 bases and J by 0 bases, with 12 bases left in between. This CDR3 region has 16 residues.

V gene TRBV29-1 combines with J gene TRBJ1-2; 9 bases are shared with TRBD1. CDR3 size: 14 residues. Germline trimming cut 5 bases from V and 6 bases from J; bases unmatched to any gene: 10. Germline values: CDR1 SQVTM, CDR2 ANQGSEA. Here the CDR3 reads CSVRHGTGSHGYTF. For the CDR3, the DNA is TGCAGCGTTCGTCATGGGACAGGGAGTCATGGCTACACCTTC.

The chain joins TRBV6-1 to TRBJ2-1; 9 bases match TRBD2. Trimming at V came to 2 bases and at J to 3 bases, leaving 2 bases not matched to a gene. CDR1 and CDR2 from the germline V gene are MNHNS and SASEGT. This CDR3 comprises 15 residues. CDR3 loop: CASSELAGSYNEQFF. The DNA for the CDR3 is TGTGCCAGCAGTGAACTAGCGGGGAGCTACAATGAGCAGTTCTTC.